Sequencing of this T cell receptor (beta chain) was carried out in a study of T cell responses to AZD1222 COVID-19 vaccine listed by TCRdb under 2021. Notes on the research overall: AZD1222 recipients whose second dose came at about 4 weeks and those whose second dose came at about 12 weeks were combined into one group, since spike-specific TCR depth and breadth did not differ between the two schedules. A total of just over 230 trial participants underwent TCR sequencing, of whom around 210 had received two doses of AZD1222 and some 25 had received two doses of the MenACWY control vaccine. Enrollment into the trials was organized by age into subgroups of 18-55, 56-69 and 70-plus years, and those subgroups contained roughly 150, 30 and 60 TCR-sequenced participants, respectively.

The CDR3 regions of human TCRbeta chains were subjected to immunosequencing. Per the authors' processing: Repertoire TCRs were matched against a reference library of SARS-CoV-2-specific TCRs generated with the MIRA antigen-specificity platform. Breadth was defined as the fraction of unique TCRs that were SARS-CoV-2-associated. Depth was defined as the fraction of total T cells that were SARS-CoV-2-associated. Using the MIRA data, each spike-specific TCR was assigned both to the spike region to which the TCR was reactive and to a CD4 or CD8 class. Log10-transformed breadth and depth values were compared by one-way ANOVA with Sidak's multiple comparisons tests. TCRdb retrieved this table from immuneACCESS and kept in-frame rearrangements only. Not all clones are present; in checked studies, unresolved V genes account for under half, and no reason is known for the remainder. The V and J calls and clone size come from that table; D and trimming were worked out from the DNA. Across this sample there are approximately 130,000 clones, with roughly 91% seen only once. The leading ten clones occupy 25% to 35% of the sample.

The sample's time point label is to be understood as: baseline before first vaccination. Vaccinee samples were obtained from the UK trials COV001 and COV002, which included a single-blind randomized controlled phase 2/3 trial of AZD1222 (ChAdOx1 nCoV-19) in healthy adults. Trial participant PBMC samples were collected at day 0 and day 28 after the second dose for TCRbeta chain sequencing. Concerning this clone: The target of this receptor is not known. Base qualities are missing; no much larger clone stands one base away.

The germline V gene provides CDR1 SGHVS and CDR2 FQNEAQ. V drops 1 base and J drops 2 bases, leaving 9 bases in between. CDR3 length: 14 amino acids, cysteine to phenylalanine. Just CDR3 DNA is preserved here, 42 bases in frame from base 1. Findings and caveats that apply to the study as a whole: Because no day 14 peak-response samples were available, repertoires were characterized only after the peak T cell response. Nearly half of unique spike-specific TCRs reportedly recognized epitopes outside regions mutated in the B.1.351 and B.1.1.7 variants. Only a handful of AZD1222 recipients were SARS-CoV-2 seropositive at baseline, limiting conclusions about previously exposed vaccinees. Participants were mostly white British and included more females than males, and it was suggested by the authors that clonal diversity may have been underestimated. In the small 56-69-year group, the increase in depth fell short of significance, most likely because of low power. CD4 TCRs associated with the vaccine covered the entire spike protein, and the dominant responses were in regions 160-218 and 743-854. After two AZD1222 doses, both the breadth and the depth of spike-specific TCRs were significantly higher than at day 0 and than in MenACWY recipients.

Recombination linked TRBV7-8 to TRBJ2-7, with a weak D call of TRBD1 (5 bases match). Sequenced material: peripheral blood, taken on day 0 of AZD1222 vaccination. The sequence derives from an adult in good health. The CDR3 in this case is CASSLEQGPYEQYF. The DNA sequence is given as TGTGCCAGCAGCTTAGAGCAGGGCCCCTACGAGCAGTACTTC. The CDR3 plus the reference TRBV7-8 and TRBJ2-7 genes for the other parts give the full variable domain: GAGVSQSPRYKVAKRGQDVALRCDPISGHVSLFWYQQALGQGPEFLTYFQNEAQLDKSGLPSDRFFAERPEGSVSTLKIQRTQQEDSAVYLCASSLEQGPYEQYFGPGTRLTVT.